The rows below give T cell receptor beta chains drawn from one sample of a study of cytomegalovirus exposure and HLA in healthy donors. The repertoire was sequenced with immunoSEQ multiplex PCR; TCRdb's copy has only in-frame clones and lacks some. The profile shows 220,000 or so clones, roughly 84% of them singletons. The sequencing sample was made of PBMCs. The source is a woman younger than 45 in good health and CMV-seropositive. Both conserved end residues are part of each CDR3. A D gene is named only where the DNA matches it firmly. Not all rows give a size; the values are once, few, many and, for expanded clones, a class.

j_call: TRBJ2-1; d_call: NA; cdr3_length: 14; v_call: TRBV18; clone_size: NA; cdr3_nt: TGTGCCAGCTCACCAACGGGCTCCTACAATGAGCAGTTCTTC; cdr3_aa: CASSPTGSYNEQFF
j_call: TRBJ2-7; d_call: NA; cdr3_length: 14; v_call: TRBV7-2; clone_size: NA; cdr3_nt: TGTGCCAGCAGCTTAGACGGGAGCGCCTACGAGCAGTACTTC; cdr3_aa: CASSLDGSAYEQYF
j_call: TRBJ2-5; d_call: NA; cdr3_length: 16; v_call: TRBV4-3; clone_size: NA; cdr3_nt: TGCGCCAGCAGCCAAGAGGGTGACAGGCCACAAGAGACCCAGTACTTC; cdr3_aa: CASSQEGDRPQETQYF
j_call: TRBJ2-7; d_call: TRBD1; cdr3_length: 16; v_call: TRBV6-5; clone_size: NA; cdr3_nt: TGTGCCAGCAGTTACGGGAAAGCAGGGGGTCGCTACGAGCAGTACTTC; cdr3_aa: CASSYGKAGGRYEQYF
j_call: TRBJ2-7; d_call: NA; cdr3_length: 13; v_call: TRBV4-1; clone_size: NA; cdr3_nt: TGCGCCAGCAGCCAGGCAGGGTCCTACGAGCAGTACTTC; cdr3_aa: CASSQAGSYEQYF
j_call: TRBJ2-7; d_call: TRBD2; cdr3_length: 16; v_call: TRBV6-1; clone_size: many; cdr3_nt: TGTGCCAGCAGTGTCCTAGCGGGAGGGCCCTCCTACGAGCAGTACTTC; cdr3_aa: CASSVLAGGPSYEQYF
j_call: TRBJ1-2; d_call: TRBD1; cdr3_length: 15; v_call: TRBV6-6; clone_size: NA; cdr3_nt: TGTGCCAGCAGTTACTCCGGGGACAGGGCCTATGGCTACACCTTC; cdr3_aa: CASSYSGDRAYGYTF
j_call: TRBJ1-2; d_call: NA; cdr3_length: 14; v_call: TRBV6-5; clone_size: NA; cdr3_nt: TGTGCCAGCAGTCCCGTTCGGAGAAACTATGGCTACACCTTC; cdr3_aa: CASSPVRRNYGYTF
j_call: TRBJ1-1; d_call: NA; cdr3_length: 14; v_call: TRBV27; clone_size: NA; cdr3_nt: TGTGCCAGCAGTTTAAGGGATGGAGGCACTGAAGCTTTCTTT; cdr3_aa: CASSLRDGGTEAFF
j_call: TRBJ2-1; d_call: NA; cdr3_length: 14; v_call: TRBV6-5; clone_size: NA; cdr3_nt: TGTGCCAGCAGTTTATTGAGCTCCTACAATGAGCAGTTCTTC; cdr3_aa: CASSLLSSYNEQFF
j_call: TRBJ1-1; d_call: NA; cdr3_length: 11; v_call: TRBV27; clone_size: NA; cdr3_nt: TGTGCCAGCAGTTTTGGTTTAGAAGCTTTCTTT; cdr3_aa: CASSFGLEAFF
j_call: TRBJ2-7; d_call: NA; cdr3_length: 13; v_call: TRBV10-1; clone_size: once; cdr3_nt: TGCGCCAGCAGTGTGGCCCTAGAGGCCGAGCAGTACTTC; cdr3_aa: CASSVALEAEQYF
j_call: TRBJ1-2; d_call: TRBD1; cdr3_length: 16; v_call: TRBV29-1; clone_size: NA; cdr3_nt: TGCAGCGTTGAAGAGGGGGGACAGGGGTGGAGCTATGGCTACACCTTC; cdr3_aa: CSVEEGGQGWSYGYTF
j_call: TRBJ1-4; d_call: NA; cdr3_length: 15; v_call: TRBV5-6; clone_size: NA; cdr3_nt: TGTGCCAGCAGCTGGCTCGGGACAAGGGATGAAAAACTGTTTTTT; cdr3_aa: CASSWLGTRDEKLFF
j_call: TRBJ1-4; d_call: TRBD1; cdr3_length: 17; v_call: TRBV29-1; clone_size: once; cdr3_nt: TGCAGCGTGAAATACCGGGACAGGGGTGGAACTAATGAAAAACTGTTTTTT; cdr3_aa: CSVKYRDRGGTNEKLFF
j_call: TRBJ1-2; d_call: TRBD1; cdr3_length: 14; v_call: TRBV12-5; clone_size: NA; cdr3_nt: TGTGCTAGTGGTCCGGGACAGGGGTCCTATGGCTACACCTTC; cdr3_aa: CASGPGQGSYGYTF
j_call: TRBJ2-7; d_call: TRBD2; cdr3_length: 14; v_call: TRBV15; clone_size: NA; cdr3_nt: TGTGCCACCAGCAGAGAGGGCGGGAGCTACGAGCAGTACTTC; cdr3_aa: CATSREGGSYEQYF
j_call: TRBJ1-4; d_call: NA; cdr3_length: 15; v_call: TRBV5-6; clone_size: NA; cdr3_nt: TGTGCCAGCAGCTTGGAGGGAGGGGCGGATGAAAAACTGTTTTTT; cdr3_aa: CASSLEGGADEKLFF
j_call: TRBJ2-1; d_call: TRBD2; cdr3_length: 19; v_call: TRBV2; clone_size: NA; cdr3_nt: TGTGCCAGCAGCCCTACAGTCGGGACTAGCGGGAGGGGGGCCAATGAGCAGTTCTTC; cdr3_aa: CASSPTVGTSGRGANEQFF
j_call: TRBJ2-2; d_call: TRBD1; cdr3_length: 14; v_call: TRBV10-3; clone_size: few; cdr3_nt: TGTGCCATCTCCCGACAGGGGTACACCGGGGAGCTGTTTTTT; cdr3_aa: CAISRQGYTGELFF
j_call: TRBJ1-5; d_call: NA; cdr3_length: 12; v_call: TRBV11-2; clone_size: many; cdr3_nt: TGTGCCAGCAGCTTTAGGGGCCAGCCCCAGCATTTT; cdr3_aa: CASSFRGQPQHF
j_call: TRBJ1-1; d_call: TRBD1; cdr3_length: 13; v_call: TRBV30; clone_size: NA; cdr3_nt: TGTGCCTGGGACAGGGTATCAAGGACTGAAGCTTTCTTT; cdr3_aa: CAWDRVSRTEAFF
j_call: TRBJ2-3; d_call: TRBD2; cdr3_length: 17; v_call: TRBV5-1; clone_size: once; cdr3_nt: TGCGCCAGCAGCTTTAGGCTAGCGGGGGATAGCACAGATACGCAGTATTTT; cdr3_aa: CASSFRLAGDSTDTQYF
j_call: TRBJ2-5; d_call: NA; cdr3_length: 14; v_call: TRBV30; clone_size: NA; cdr3_nt: TGTGCCTGGAGTGTAGTGTCCGGCGGAGAGACCCAGTACTTC; cdr3_aa: CAWSVVSGGETQYF
j_call: TRBJ2-7; d_call: TRBD1; cdr3_length: 14; v_call: TRBV15; clone_size: NA; cdr3_nt: TGTGCCACCAGCAGAACGTCCAGGGGGCACGAGCAGTACTTC; cdr3_aa: CATSRTSRGHEQYF
j_call: TRBJ1-5; d_call: NA; cdr3_length: 13; v_call: TRBV11-2; clone_size: few; cdr3_nt: TGTGCCAGCAGCGTGGAGGGGAATCAGCCCCAGCATTTT; cdr3_aa: CASSVEGNQPQHF
j_call: TRBJ1-5; d_call: NA; cdr3_length: 13; v_call: TRBV30; clone_size: once; cdr3_nt: TGTGCCTGGAGTAACAGTCACAATCAGCCCCAGCATTTT; cdr3_aa: CAWSNSHNQPQHF
j_call: TRBJ1-5; d_call: NA; cdr3_length: 13; v_call: TRBV27; clone_size: few; cdr3_nt: TGTGCCAGCAGTTTAGGGCTCGGTCAGCCCCAGCATTTT; cdr3_aa: CASSLGLGQPQHF
j_call: TRBJ1-2; d_call: NA; cdr3_length: 16; v_call: TRBV7-7; clone_size: NA; cdr3_nt: TGTGCTAGCAGCCCAGGGGAGGCGTCCCGGAACTATGGCTACACCTTC; cdr3_aa: CASSPGEASRNYGYTF